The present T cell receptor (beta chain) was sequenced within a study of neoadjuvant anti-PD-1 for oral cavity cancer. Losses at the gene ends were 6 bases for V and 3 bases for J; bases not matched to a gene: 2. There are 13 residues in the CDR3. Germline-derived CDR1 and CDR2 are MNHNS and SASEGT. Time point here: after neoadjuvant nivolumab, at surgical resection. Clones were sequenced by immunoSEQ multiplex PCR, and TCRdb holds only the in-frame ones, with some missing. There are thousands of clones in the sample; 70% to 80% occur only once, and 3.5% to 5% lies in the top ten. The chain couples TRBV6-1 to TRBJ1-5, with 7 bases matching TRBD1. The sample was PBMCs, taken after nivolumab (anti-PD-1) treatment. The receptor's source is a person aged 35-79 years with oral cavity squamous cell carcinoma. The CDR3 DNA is TGTGCCAGCAGACAGGGGTCCAATCAGCCCCAGCATTTT. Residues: CASRQGSNQPQHF.